The clone carrying this T cell receptor (beta chain) has just a few counts. No antigen is known for it. The authors extracted RNA and reverse transcribed it into cDNA as the sequencing template. Profiled with immunoSEQ multiplex PCR; TCRdb holds only in-frame clones, not every one. This table holds some 190,000 clones, roughly 66% found once. CDR3 length: 11 amino acids. Germline-derived CDR1 and CDR2 are SQVTM and ANQGSEA. The V end lost 6 bases, the J end lost 3 bases, and 8 bases lay between the germline ends. The data stem from a study of CD8+ T cells in alopecia areata. Study summary: Tofacitinib dosing lasted 6 to 18 months, which was then followed by 6 months off drug. Whole-study findings and limits: Under tofacitinib, numerous expanded lesional clonotypes remained detectable in scalp and blood. Higher clonality and more expanded CD8+ clones appeared in lesional than normal scalp. Tissue-resident alphabeta T cells belonging to normal skin likewise get sequenced within scalp specimens.

Treatment in this sample: oral pan-JAK inhibitor, 5-10 mg twice daily. The sequence was collected from a human donor with alopecia areata. The material was CD4+ T cells sorted from blood, obtained between weeks 43 and 45, from a patient treated with tofacitinib. This rearrangement joins TRBV29-1 to TRBJ1-2; D call uncertain. CDR3 nucleotide sequence: TGCAGCGTATCAAGGGACTATGGCTACACCTTC. It codes for CSVSRDYGYTF.